This TCR beta chain was documented in a study of T cell responses to AZD1222 COVID-19 vaccine. General observations from the study: Spike-wide coverage was observed for vaccine-associated CD4 TCRs, with dominant responses at 160-218 and 743-854.

Sequencing used immunoSEQ multiplex PCR; TCRdb keeps in-frame clones, though not all of them. The sample carries under 100,000 clones, roughly 88% recorded once. This CDR3 is built from 15 residues. With 4 bases clipped from V and 1 base from J, the junction kept 2 bases outside the gene matches. In germline, CDR1 is MNHEY, CDR2 SMNVEV (reference sequence). Worth noting for this clone: The antigen is not known.

Material: peripheral blood, obtained on day 0 of AZD1222 vaccination. V gene TRBV27 combines with J gene TRBJ1-5, with TRBD1 matching over 9 bases. The TCR sequence derives from an adult in good health. CDR3 in amino acids: CASSSGTGSNQPQHF. The CDR3 nucleotides read TGTGCCAGCAGTTCCGGGACAGGGAGCAATCAGCCCCAGCATTTT.